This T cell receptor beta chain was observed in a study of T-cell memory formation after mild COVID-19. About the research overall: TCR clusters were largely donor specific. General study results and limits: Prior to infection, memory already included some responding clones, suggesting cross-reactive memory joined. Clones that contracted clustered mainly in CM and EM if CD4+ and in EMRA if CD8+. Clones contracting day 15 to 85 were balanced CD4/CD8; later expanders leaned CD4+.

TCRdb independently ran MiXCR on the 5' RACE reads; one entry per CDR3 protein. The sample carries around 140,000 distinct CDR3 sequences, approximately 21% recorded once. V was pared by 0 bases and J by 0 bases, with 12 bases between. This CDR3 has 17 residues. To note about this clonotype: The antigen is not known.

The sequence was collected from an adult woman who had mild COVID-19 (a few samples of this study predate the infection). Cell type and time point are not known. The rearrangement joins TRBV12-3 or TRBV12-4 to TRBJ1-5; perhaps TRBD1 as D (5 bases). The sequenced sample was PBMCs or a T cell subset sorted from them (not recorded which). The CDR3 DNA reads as TGTGCCAGCAGTTTAGCTGATGGCAGGGCTAGCAATCAGCCCCAGCATTTT. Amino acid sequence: CASSLADGRASNQPQHF.